The sequence of this T cell receptor (beta chain) was determined in a study of control samples from healthy donors and cancer patients. The table came from immunoSEQ multiplex PCR; TCRdb's copy has only in-frame clones and leaves some out. Of tens of thousands of clones in the sample, roughly 90% are singletons; the top ten hold under 2%. This clone is a singleton in its sample. The clonotype comes from a woman aged 55 to 70 with head and neck cancer. Sequenced: PBMCs.

The CDR3 loop is CASSLANEQFF. DNA of the CDR3: TGTGCCAGCAGCTTGGCCAATGAGCAGTTCTTC. The chain is built from TRBV5-6 and TRBJ2-1, with no clear D. Germline V gene lookup returns CDR1 SGHDT and CDR2 YYEEEE. Trimming removed 0 bases from V and 6 bases from J, with 1 base in between. The CDR3 has 11 residues.